This TCR beta chain was recorded in a study of regulatory T cells in long-lasting Graves disease. This clonotype was recorded only once. The CDR3 length is 16 residues. J lost 2 bases, V lost 3 bases, and 4 bases had no gene match. CDR1 SGDLS and CDR2 YYNGEE come from the germline V gene. Time point noted: persistent/refractory GD, antithyroid drugs over 5 years with positive TRAb. The TCR library was made from RNA that had been extracted from PBMCs in TRIzol. Patients hailed from an endocrinology department in Xi'an, China. Construction of the TCR beta libraries employed iRepertoire HTBI primers in conjunction with Arm-PCR of CDR3 regions. Via MiXCR, TCRdb re-called the multiplex PCR reads, giving one row per CDR3 protein. The sample gives about 470,000 distinct CDR3 sequences, about 22% of which show up once; roughly 7% is in the top ten.

V is TRBV9 and J is TRBJ2-2, with 10 bases that match TRBD2. The source material was peripheral blood mononuclear cells (PBMCs), sampled when the disease was refractory, from a patient treated with antithyroid drugs. This clonotype was obtained from a female donor with Graves disease. The DNA for the CDR3 is TGTGCCAGCAGCGCTCGGACTAGCGGAAACACCGGGGAGCTGTTTTTT. This gives the protein CASSARTSGNTGELFF.